This is a list of T cell receptor beta chains from one sample in a study of shared clonotypes between healthy human individuals. TCRdb's copy holds only in-frame clones and misses some; the assay was immunoSEQ multiplex PCR. The table has about 700,000 clones, about 92% seen once. Sequencing was carried out using naive CD8+ T cells sorted from blood. The receptors shown here come from a man aged 30-40 years in good health. Both conserved end residues are part of each CDR3. The D gene is left open where the match is weak.

d_call	j_call	v_call	cdr3_aa	cdr3_nt
TRBD2	TRBJ2-1	TRBV5-1	CASSWSLAGGPGNEQFF	TGCGCCAGCAGCTGGAGTCTAGCGGGAGGGCCGGGGAATGAGCAGTTCTTC
.	TRBJ2-1	TRBV29-1	CSVDYSGEKQFF	TGCAGCGTTGACTACTCGGGAGAGAAACAGTTCTTC
TRBD1	TRBJ2-1	TRBV28	CGTGNNEQFF	TGTGGGACAGGGAACAATGAGCAGTTCTTC
TRBD2	TRBJ2-1	TRBV25-1	CASSVGTSGLNNEQFF	TGTGCCAGCAGTGTAGGAACTAGCGGGCTGAACAATGAGCAGTTCTTC
TRBD2	TRBJ2-5	TRBV19	CASSTLAGGMETQYF	TGTGCCAGTAGTACTCTAGCGGGAGGGATGGAGACCCAGTACTTC
.	TRBJ1-5	TRBV27	CASSSQWVGGASQPQHF	TGTGCCAGCAGTTCCCAATGGGTGGGGGGGGCCTCTCAGCCCCAGCATTTT
.	TRBJ2-5	TRBV4-1	CASSQEGGALQETQYF	TGCGCCAGCAGCCAAGAAGGGGGGGCCCTTCAAGAGACCCAGTACTTC
.	TRBJ2-5	TRBV12-5	CASGLAGGETQYF	TGTGCTAGTGGTTTGGCAGGAGGGGAGACCCAGTACTTC
TRBD2	TRBJ2-7	TRBV29-1	CSVGGLAGVGNEQYF	TGCAGCGTTGGGGGACTAGCGGGAGTTGGAAACGAGCAGTACTTC
.	TRBJ2-5	TRBV5-1	CASSLVSTTPQETQYF	TGCGCCAGCAGCTTGGTCTCAACAACGCCGCAAGAGACCCAGTACTTC
.	TRBJ2-5	TRBV6-6	CASSPQDSGEQYF	TGTGCCAGCAGTCCTCAGGATTCTGGTGAGCAGTACTTC
TRBD1	TRBJ2-1	TRBV4-1	CASSRGQGTDEQFF	TGCGCCAGCAGCCGCGGACAGGGCACAGATGAGCAGTTCTTC
.	TRBJ2-1	TRBV11-2	CASRTDATDEQFF	TGTGCCAGCAGAACAGACGCGACGGATGAGCAGTTCTTC